This T cell receptor (beta chain) was profiled in a study of blood T cell repertoires in COVID-19. Study background: From T cells, B-cell-depleted T cells, or PBMCs came the material, which was cDNA or gDNA.

The germline V gene encodes CDR1 MNHNS and CDR2 SASEGT. The CDR3 is made up of 13 amino acids. With 3 bases removed from V and 6 bases from J, the gap between germline ends came to 11 bases. This clone was counted between two and nine times. TCRdb's table, derived via immunoSEQ multiplex PCR, lists solely in-frame clones and lacks some. Found here are 95,000 to 150,000 clones, around nine tenths of them singletons; the top ten hold roughly 2.2%. This TCR came from a woman aged 50 to 65 with acute or convalescent COVID-19. V is TRBV6-1 and J is TRBJ1-1, with D unclear. Sequenced material: peripheral blood. CDR3 region: CASSEREMAEAFF. CDR3 DNA: TGTGCCAGCAGTGAGAGGGAAATGGCTGAAGCTTTCTTT.